This T cell receptor beta chain was retrieved from a study of T cell changes during pregnancy in multiple sclerosis. V was clipped by 4 bases and J by 11 bases; unmatched bases: 11. The germline V gene encodes CDR1 SNHLY and CDR2 FYNNEI. The CDR3 spans 15 residues. This table comes from immunoSEQ multiplex PCR, and its TCRdb copy is limited to in-frame clones, with some not included. The sample lists under 85,000 clones, roughly 90% occurring once. This TCR derives from a female donor in good health, enrolled as a control in a pregnancy study. Specimen: peripheral blood, collected after pregnancy. The chain is built from TRBV2 and TRBJ1-5, with 10 bases identical to TRBD1. The CDR3 is CASSVSGQGVVSQHF. The CDR3 DNA sequence: TGTGCCAGCAGTGTGTCCGGACAGGGGGTAGTTTCCCAGCATTTT.